This TCR beta chain is drawn from a study of blood T cell repertoires in COVID-19. Study-level information: PBMCs, B-cell-depleted T cells, or T cells were the source of the cDNA or gDNA that made up the material.

In the original workflow: Nucleated cell number was recorded as an estimate derived from reference gene primer amplification. Sequenced by immunoSEQ multiplex PCR; TCRdb stores in-frame clones only, minus some. V, J and clone size derive from that table, while D and trimming were established from the DNA sequence. This table holds tens of thousands of clones, about 80% found once. V lost 5 bases to trimming and J lost 4 bases; unmatched junction nucleotides: 10. The CDR3 is made up of 16 amino acids. From germline, CDR1 is SGHTA and CDR2 FQGNSA. The receptor was derived from a man aged 70-80 years with acute or convalescent COVID-19. The V gene is TRBV7-2, the J gene TRBJ2-2, with 7 nucleotides matching TRBD1. Input material: peripheral blood. CDR3 nucleotide sequence: TGTGCCAGCAGCACCCGACAGGGTGGGGTCACCGGGGAGCTGTTTTTT. It yields the protein CASSTRQGGVTGELFF.